These 19 T cell receptor beta chains were sequenced from one sample in a study of T-cell reconstitution after alpha-beta-depleted transplantation in children. TCRbeta library preparation incorporated unique molecular identifiers. TCRdb analysed the PCR reads with MiXCR anew, one entry per CDR3 protein. The data show roughly 100,000 distinct CDR3 sequences, about 6% seen once. The sequencing used PBMCs, mostly from graft donor cells, collected 60 days after TCRalphabeta/CD19-depleted stem cell transplant. The receptors here all came from a female patient aged 2 to 10 who had a stem cell transplant for Fanconi anemia, so the T cells may come from the graft donor.

There are many counts of this clonotype. J is TRBJ2-1 and V is TRBV10-3; D unresolved. The CDR3 runs 13 residues. The germline V and J ends were trimmed by 6 bases and 6 bases, with 12 bases remaining between them. Germline loops: CDR1 ENHRY, CDR2 SYGVKD. CDR3 sequence (DNA): TGTGCCATCAGGATCACTGAGGTCAATGAGCAGTTCTTC. As protein: CAIRITEVNEQFF.

This clonotype was picked up many times. V usage is TRBV20-1 and J usage is TRBJ2-7; D gene unclear. The CDR3 has 12 amino acids. Deletions cut 3 bases from V and 3 bases from J, with 9 bases between. Germline V gene lookup returns CDR1 DFQATT and CDR2 SNEGSKA (reference sequence). Here the CDR3 reads CSASSGDYEQYF. As DNA, the CDR3 is TGCAGTGCTAGTTCAGGCGACTACGAGCAGTACTTC.

The chain recombines TRBV15 with TRBJ2-3; 9 nucleotides align to TRBD2. CDR1 LNHNV and CDR2 YYDKDF come from the germline V gene (reference sequence). This CDR3 comprises 17 residues. V lost 0 bases, J lost 4 bases, and 8 bases stayed unmatched. The CDR3 nucleotides read TGTGCCACCAGCAGAGATCGGAGCGGGGGGCCTTCAGATACGCAGTATTTT. Translating gives CATSRDRSGGPSDTQYF.

In DNA form, the CDR3 reads TGTGCCAGCCTCTCTAATACTGAGCAGTTCTTC. Translation gives CASLSNTEQFF. The chain has TRBV6-5 and TRBJ2-1; D unresolved. CDR3 length equals 11 residues. V gave up 8 bases and J gave up 9 bases, with 11 bases separating them. The germline V gene encodes CDR1 MNHEY and CDR2 SVGAGI.

This clonotype has at least ten counts. For the CDR3, the DNA is TGTGCCAGCAGCCAAGATCATCGAGCTTACAATGAGCAGTTCTTC. Translated: CASSQDHRAYNEQFF. V usage is TRBV3-1 and J usage is TRBJ2-1; the D is unclear. V gave up 0 bases and J gave up 4 bases, with 10 bases separating them. Germline V CDR1 and CDR2: LGHDT, YNNKEL (reference sequence). This CDR3 comprises 15 residues.

This clonotype was found many times. The CDR3 protein is CASSHGTLSYNEQFF. CDR3 in DNA: TGTGCCAGCAGCCACGGGACACTCTCCTACAATGAGCAGTTCTTC. This chain links TRBV7-2 with TRBJ2-1; D is perhaps TRBD1 (6 bases). The CDR3 contains 15 residues. Germline V lookup: CDR1 SGHTA, CDR2 FQGNSA. Trimming shortened V by 5 bases and J by 0 bases, and 11 bases separated the two germline ends. The entire variable domain, with the rest obtained from reference TRBV7-2 and TRBJ2-1, is as follows: GAGVSQSPSNKVTEKGKDVELRCDPISGHTALYWYRQSLGQGLEFLIYFQGNSAPDKSGLPSDRFSAERTGGSVSTLTIQRTQQEDSAVYLCASSHGTLSYNEQFFGPGTRLTVL.

This clonotype showed up just a few times. J is TRBJ1-2 and V is TRBV20-1, with D possibly being TRBD1 (6 bases). The germline V and J ends were trimmed by 3 bases and 8 bases, with 13 bases remaining between them. In germline, CDR1 is DFQATT, CDR2 SNEGSKA (reference sequence). This CDR3 has 12 residues. The CDR3 sequence: CSARRQETGYTF. CDR3 bases: TGCAGTGCTAGGCGACAGGAGACGGGCTACACCTTC.

This clonotype was found many times. The chain has TRBV5-4 and TRBJ2-4; D is ambiguous. Germline loops: CDR1 SGHNT, CDR2 YYREEE (reference sequence). V lost 4 bases and J lost 0, with 11 bases in between. This CDR3 spans 15 amino acids. CDR3 sequence reads: CASSDTVIAKNIQYF. The DNA for the CDR3 is TGTGCCAGCAGCGATACAGTTATAGCCAAAAACATTCAGTACTTC.

The chain joins TRBV10-3 to TRBJ1-6; D may be TRBD1 (6 bases). V shed 3 bases and J shed 0 bases, with 9 bases lying between them. CDR3 size: 16 residues. CDR1 is ENHRY, CDR2 SYGVKD, per germline. The CDR3 loop reads CAISDTGSSYNSPLHF. As DNA, the CDR3 is TGTGCCATCAGTGACACAGGGAGCTCCTATAATTCACCCCTCCACTTT.

This clonotype appeared a few times. The gene calls are TRBV11-2 and TRBJ2-1; 8 nucleotides line up with TRBD2. CDR1 is SGHAT, CDR2 FQNNGV, per germline. CDR3 size: 16 residues. V lost 0 bases, J lost 9 bases, and 10 bases stayed unmatched. CDR3 protein: CASSLDLRGGLGEQFF. CDR3 coding DNA: TGTGCCAGCAGCTTAGATCTACGGGGGGGTTTGGGTGAGCAGTTCTTC.

Many counts were recorded for this clonotype. The rearrangement links TRBV5-1 to TRBJ2-1; D might be TRBD2 (6 bases). V lost 0 bases and J 3 bases, leaving 19 bases between the germline ends. The V gene's germline CDR1 is SGHRS and CDR2 YFSETQ. The CDR3 sequence is 18 residues long. The CDR3 loop is CASSLALAQTAGYNEQFF. The CDR3 nucleotides are TGCGCCAGCAGCTTGGCTCTAGCGCAAACAGCGGGCTACAATGAGCAGTTCTTC.

Ten or more counts support this clonotype. J is TRBJ2-1 and V is TRBV11-3, with 8 bases lining up with TRBD1. With V trimmed by 5 bases and J by 7 bases, 10 bases remained unmatched. CDR1 and CDR2 (germline): SGHNT, YENEEA. CDR3 length: 15 residues. The CDR3 bases are TGTGCCAGCAGCCGGACAGGGTCCCAGGGGAATGAGCAGTTCTTC. Protein sequence: CASSRTGSQGNEQFF.

At least ten counts were recorded for this clonotype. The chain links TRBV29-1 to TRBJ1-1, with a tentative D call TRBD1 (5 bases). The CDR3 sequence is 13 residues long. CDR1 is SQVTM and CDR2 is ANQGSEA in the germline V gene. V lost 2 bases, J lost 4 bases, and 11 bases lay in between. The DNA for the CDR3 is TGCAGCGTTGAACGGGGGGTCGGCACTGAAGCTTTCTTT. It is translated as CSVERGVGTEAFF.

This clonotype was seen many times. The chain employs TRBV12-3 or TRBV12-4 and TRBJ2-5; TRBD2 is a possible D gene (7 bases). The CDR3 length is 15 residues. V was pared by 4 bases and J by 4 bases, with 16 bases between. The CDR3 region has the DNA TGTGCCAGCAGTTCTTGGGGGGGCCTGGTAGAGACCCAGTACTTC. This codes for CASSSWGGLVETQYF.

This clonotype was picked up many times. J is TRBJ1-3 and V is TRBV29-1, with D possibly matching TRBD1 (5 bases). From germline, CDR1 is SQVTM and CDR2 ANQGSEA. With 4 bases removed from V and 8 bases from J, the gap between germline ends came to 12 bases. This CDR3 region has 12 residues. The CDR3 DNA reads TGCAGCGTTGGAGTTGGGGGTCACACCATATATTTT. Its protein is CSVGVGGHTIYF.

This clonotype showed up many times. The chain uses TRBV7-9 and TRBJ2-5; 8 nucleotides match TRBD1. The CDR3 totals 15 residues. V gave up 3 bases and J gave up 4 bases; unmatched junction bases: 7. Germline CDR1 SEHNR, CDR2 FQNEAQ (reference sequence). This CDR3 reads CASSFRDRFPETQYF. DNA of the CDR3: TGTGCCAGCAGCTTCCGGGACAGGTTCCCAGAGACCCAGTACTTC.

In its sample, this clonotype was seen many times. The V gene is TRBV12-3 or TRBV12-4, the J gene TRBJ1-1, with D unresolved. This CDR3 is 14 amino acids long. Trimming cost V 6 bases and J 0 bases, with 11 bases left between them. Written as DNA, the CDR3 is TGTGCCAGCAGCCTCGACAAAATGAACACTGAAGCTTTCTTT. Translated, it gives CASSLDKMNTEAFF.

This clonotype was detected ten times or more. The genes are TRBV29-1 and TRBJ2-3; TRBD1 is a possible D gene (5 bases). Trimming removed 5 bases at V and 2 bases at J, with 17 bases between. CDR1 SQVTM and CDR2 ANQGSEA come from the germline V gene. The CDR3 runs to 15 residues. The DNA for the CDR3 is TGCAGCGTTCTACAATGGGCAGGGCCCACAGATACGCAGTATTTT. It is translated as CSVLQWAGPTDTQYF.

There are a few counts of this clonotype. This sequence joins TRBV12-3 or TRBV12-4 and TRBJ1-4; a possible D gene is TRBD1 (6 bases). The CDR3 extends over 16 amino acids. Trimming cost V 2 bases and J 5 bases, with 15 bases left between them. The CDR3: CASSLLLGQRNEKLFF. DNA of the CDR3: TGTGCCAGCAGTTTACTCCTGGGACAAAGAAATGAAAAACTGTTTTTT.